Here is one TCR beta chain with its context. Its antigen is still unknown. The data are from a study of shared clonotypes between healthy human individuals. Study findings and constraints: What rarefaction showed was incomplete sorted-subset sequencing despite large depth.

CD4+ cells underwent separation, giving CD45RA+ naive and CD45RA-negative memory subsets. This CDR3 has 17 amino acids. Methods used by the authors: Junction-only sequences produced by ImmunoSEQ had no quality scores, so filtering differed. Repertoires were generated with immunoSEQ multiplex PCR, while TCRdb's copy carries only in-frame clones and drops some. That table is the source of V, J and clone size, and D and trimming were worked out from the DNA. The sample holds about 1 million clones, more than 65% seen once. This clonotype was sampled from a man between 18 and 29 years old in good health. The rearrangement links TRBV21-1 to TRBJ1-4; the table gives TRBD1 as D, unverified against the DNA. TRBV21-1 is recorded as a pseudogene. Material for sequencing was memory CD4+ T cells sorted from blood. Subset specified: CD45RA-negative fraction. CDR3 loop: CASRGYLRVATNEKLFF. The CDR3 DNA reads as TGTGCCAGCAGGGGATACCTCAGGGTGGCAACTAATGAAAAACTGTTTTTT.